This T cell receptor (beta chain) came from a study of shared clonotypes between healthy human individuals. About the study: There were three CD4 naive, three CD4 memory, two CD8 naive and one CD8 memory plates per donor.

Germline CDR1 SEHNR, CDR2 FQNEAQ (reference sequence). The CDR3 is made up of 17 amino acids. After removal of 5 bases from V and 3 bases from J, the junction contained 11 bases not matched to a gene. Generated by immunoSEQ multiplex PCR, the TCRdb table keeps only in-frame clones and is missing some. The sample has 2 million to 3 million clones, 85% to 95% seen once. The receptor's source is a man aged 18-30 years in good health. The gene calls are TRBV7-9 and TRBJ2-1; 9 bases map to TRBD2. The specimen sequenced was naive CD4+ T cells sorted from blood. Subset indicated: CD45RA+ positively selected. CDR3 bases: TGTGCCAGCAGCCTCCGGGGGCTAGCGGGGAGCTACAATGAGCAGTTCTTC. Amino acid sequence: CASSLRGLAGSYNEQFF.